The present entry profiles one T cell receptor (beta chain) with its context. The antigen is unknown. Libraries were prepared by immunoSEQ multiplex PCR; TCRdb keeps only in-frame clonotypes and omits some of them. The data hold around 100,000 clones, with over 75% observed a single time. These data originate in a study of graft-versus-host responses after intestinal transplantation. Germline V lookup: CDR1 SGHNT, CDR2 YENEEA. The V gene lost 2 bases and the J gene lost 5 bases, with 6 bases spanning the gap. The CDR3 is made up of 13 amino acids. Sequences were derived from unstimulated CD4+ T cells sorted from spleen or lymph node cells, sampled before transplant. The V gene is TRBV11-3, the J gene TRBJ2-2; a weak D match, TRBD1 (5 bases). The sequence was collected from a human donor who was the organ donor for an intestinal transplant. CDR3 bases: TGTGCCAGCAGCTTACAGGGAACCGGGGAGCTGTTTTTT. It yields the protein CASSLQGTGELFF.